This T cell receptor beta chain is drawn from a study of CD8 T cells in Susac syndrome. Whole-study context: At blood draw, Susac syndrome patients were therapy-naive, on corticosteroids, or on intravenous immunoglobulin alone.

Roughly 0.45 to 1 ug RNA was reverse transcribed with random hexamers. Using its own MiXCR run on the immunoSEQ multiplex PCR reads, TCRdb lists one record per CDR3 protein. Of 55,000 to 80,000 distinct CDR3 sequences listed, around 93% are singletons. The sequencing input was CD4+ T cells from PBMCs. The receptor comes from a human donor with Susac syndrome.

The CDR3 spells CASSQDGTGDTEAFF. The CDR3 DNA reads as TGTGCCAGCAGCCAAGATGGGACAGGGGACACTGAAGCTTTCTTT. The chain uses TRBV14 and TRBJ1-1; TRBD1 matches at 10 bases. Germline-derived CDR1 and CDR2 are SGHDN and FVKESK. Trimming cost V 0 bases and J 3 bases; bases outside gene matches: 1. The CDR3 has 15 amino acids. Using reference TRBV14 and TRBJ1-1 for the parts outside the CDR3, the full variable domain is EAGVTQFPSHSVIEKGQTVTLRCDPISGHDNLYWYRRVMGKEIKFLLHFVKESKQDESGMPNNRFLAERTGGTYSTLKVQPAELEDSGVYFCASSQDGTGDTEAFFGQGTRLTVV.